This T cell receptor beta chain was sequenced during a study of human T cells and chemical hapten exposure. About the research overall: The study sensitized with 2% DPC on a 2 cm by 2 cm patch of upper inner arm skin. General observations from the study: TCRs exceeding a frequency of 1 in 1000 stayed unchanged under DPC sensitization.

This CDR3 contains 20 residues. Germline V lookup: CDR1 SGHRS, CDR2 YFSETQ. V was clipped by 1 base and J by 1 base; unmatched bases: 7. Time point: patch test 1, 2 weeks after DPC sensitization. The treatment is: therapeutic diphenylcyclopropenone sensitization with weekly scalp DPC. For this clonotype: What it recognizes is unknown.

TCRdb fed the RACE reads into MiXCR, producing one record per CDR3 protein. Counted here are approximately 79,000 distinct CDR3 sequences, 9% to 12% occurring once; the ten biggest clones make up around 1.5%. The sequences come from whole blood, collected in connection with sensitization to the hapten diphenylcyclopropenone (DPC). The chain is built from TRBV5-1 and TRBJ2-6; the match to TRBD2 covers 14 bases. The clonotype comes from a woman between 50 and 59 years old with alopecia areata. Some clones in this sample may be carry-over from other donors' samples. The CDR3 sequence: CASSLLGLAGDGSGANVLTF. The CDR3 bases are TGCGCCAGCAGCTTGTTGGGACTAGCGGGAGACGGGTCTGGGGCCAACGTCCTGACTTTC.